This paragraph covers one T cell receptor (beta chain) sequence. Antigen unknown. Investigators profiled TCR beta VDJ and CDR3 from genomic DNA template. TCRdb re-called the reads with MiXCR, one entry per CDR3 protein. This table has approximately 99,000 distinct CDR3 sequences, approximately 49% appearing once. CDR3 length equals 14 residues. The V and J ends lost 0 bases and 0 bases respectively, with 5 bases between them. Germline CDR1 reads ENHRY; CDR2 reads SYGVKD. This entry is derived from a study of CD8+CD57+ T cells in acquired aplastic anemia. Study details: Sorted CD4+ and CD8+ cells yielded DNA averaging around 3.2 ug. Study observations and caveats: Patients and controls shared 25 to 35 CD8+ CDR3 sequences, highly expressed in patients.

This chain joins TRBV10-3 and TRBJ2-5; D gene ambiguous. The sequence was collected from a human donor in good health, serving as a control. Sequencing was done on a sample of sorted CD4+, CD8+, or CD8+CD57+ T cells (not recorded which) from PBMCs. Written as DNA, the CDR3 is TGTGCCATCAGTGAGTCACCGTACCAAGAGACCCAGTACTTC. This translates into CAISESPYQETQYF.